The present T cell receptor beta chain was sequenced within a study of cytomegalovirus exposure and HLA in healthy donors. Vbeta (60) and Jbeta (13) primers were used in the PCR. Some clones are missing from TCRdb's copy, which holds only in-frame ones; the method was immunoSEQ multiplex PCR. The sample contains 100,000 to 150,000 clones, about four fifths of which appear only once. Germline CDR1 is SEHNR and CDR2 is FQNEAQ (reference sequence). Trimming cost V 5 bases and J 8 bases; bases outside gene matches: 5. The length of the CDR3 is 12 residues. Material for sequencing was PBMCs. This clonotype was sampled from a man between 18 and 29 years old in good health and CMV-seronegative. The V gene is TRBV7-9, the J gene TRBJ1-2, with 7 nucleotides matching TRBD1. In nucleotides, the CDR3 is TGTGCCAGCAGCCTTACAGGGGTCGGCTACACCTTC. This translates into CASSLTGVGYTF. The variable domain in full, completed from reference TRBV7-9 and TRBJ1-2, reads DTGVSQNPRHKITKRGQNVTFRCDPISEHNRLYWYRQTLGQGPEFLTYFQNEAQLEKSRLLSDRFSAERPKGSFSTLEIQRTEQGDSAMYLCASSLTGVGYTFGSGTRLTVV.